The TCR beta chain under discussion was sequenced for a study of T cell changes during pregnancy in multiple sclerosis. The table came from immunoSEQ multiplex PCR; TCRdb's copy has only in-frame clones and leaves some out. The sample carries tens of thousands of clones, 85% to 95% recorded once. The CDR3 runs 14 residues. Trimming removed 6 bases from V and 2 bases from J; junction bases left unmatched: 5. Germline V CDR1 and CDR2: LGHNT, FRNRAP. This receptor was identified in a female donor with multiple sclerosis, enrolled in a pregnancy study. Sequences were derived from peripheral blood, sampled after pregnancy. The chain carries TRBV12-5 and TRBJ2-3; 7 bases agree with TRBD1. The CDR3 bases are TGTGCTAGTGGCCCGGGACAGCCCACAGATACGCAGTATTTT. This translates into CASGPGQPTDTQYF.